The 16 T cell receptor beta chains given below trace back to one sample, sequenced in a study of blood T cell repertoires in COVID-19. Produced via immunoSEQ multiplex PCR; TCRdb's table is partial and in-frame only. Of 95,000 to 110,000 clones listed, almost 85% are singletons. Sequencing used peripheral blood. These receptor sequences come from a human donor in a cohort sampled during active COVID-19.

The genes are TRBV4-3 and TRBJ2-4; 11 bases are shared with TRBD2. The germline V gene has CDR1 LGHNA and CDR2 YSLEER. CDR3 length: 17 amino acids. Unmatched junction bases numbered 14, after V lost 5 bases and J lost 8 bases. CDR3 region: CASSLNHIAGGGHIQYF. DNA of the CDR3: TGCGCCAGCAGCTTAAACCACATAGCGGGAGGGGGACACATTCAGTACTTC.

The chain carries TRBV21-1 and TRBJ1-6; TRBD1, the D gene given by the table, was not confirmed from the DNA. TRBV21-1 is classified as a pseudogene. The CDR3 loop spans 16 amino acids. DNA for the CDR3: TGTGCCAGCAGCAATTGTGGAGGGGGCACTGGTTCACCCCTCCACTTT. Protein: CASSNCGGGTGSPLHF.

The chain joins TRBV20-1 to TRBJ1-4; TRBD1 aligns across 8 bases. Germline V gene sequence: CDR1 DFQATT, CDR2 SNEGSKA (reference sequence). The CDR3 has 11 residues. J was trimmed by 7 bases and V by 6 bases; bases with no gene match: 1. CDR3: CSAGQGEKLFF. Here the CDR3 DNA reads TGCAGTGCCGGACAGGGTGAAAAACTGTTTTTT.

This sequence joins TRBV15 and TRBJ2-1; TRBD1 agrees at 10 bases. The CDR3 is made up of 14 amino acids. V shed 4 bases and J 8 bases; nucleotides not matched to a gene: 5. Germline CDR1 is LNHNV and CDR2 is YYDKDF (reference sequence). CDR3 nucleotide sequence: TGTGCCACCAGCACCGACAGGGGGCCTGATGAGCAGTTCTTC. It translates to CATSTDRGPDEQFF.

This clone has just a few counts. The V call is TRBV28, the J call TRBJ2-1; maybe TRBD2 (5 bases). The CDR3 covers 15 residues. Trimming left V 5 bases short and J 4 bases short, with 15 bases between. Germline lookup yields CDR1 MDHEN and CDR2 SYDVKM. CDR3 DNA: TGTGCCAGCAGTACTATCGGGAACTCATACAATGAGCAGTTCTTC. Protein: CASSTIGNSYNEQFF.

The chain is built from TRBV28 and TRBJ2-7, with 12 bases aligning to TRBD2. Looked up from germline, CDR1 is MDHEN and CDR2 is SYDVKM. J was trimmed by 5 bases and V by 5 bases; bases with no gene match: 16. The CDR3 sequence is 18 residues long. CDR3 in DNA: TGTGCCAGCAGTCCACCCTCCCGACTAGCGGGAGTGGAAAACGAGCAGTACGTC. Translation: CASSPPSRLAGVENEQYV.

V is TRBV5-5 and J is TRBJ2-4; 7 bases are a match to TRBD1. Germline CDR1 and CDR2: SGHKS and YYEKEE (reference sequence). The CDR3 consists of 14 residues. The V gene end was trimmed by 4 bases and the J gene end by 2 bases; junction bases not matched to a gene: 3. The CDR3 spells CASSLQGTKNIQYF. The CDR3 nucleotides read TGTGCCAGCAGCCTACAGGGGACCAAAAACATTCAGTACTTC.

This chain connects TRBV7-8 to TRBJ2-5; 7 bases are shared with TRBD2. CDR1 is SGHVS, CDR2 FQNEAQ, per germline. The length of the CDR3 is 16 residues. V lost 5 bases to trimming and J lost 6 bases; unmatched junction nucleotides: 15. CDR3 sequence: CASSPLERDLGKTQYF. CDR3 DNA: TGTGCCAGCAGCCCCCTCGAGCGGGACCTAGGAAAGACCCAGTACTTC.

The genes are TRBV27 and TRBJ2-1, with D uncertain. Germline lookup yields CDR1 MNHEY and CDR2 SMNVEV (reference sequence). The CDR3 runs to 13 residues. Between the trimmed V and J ends, which lost 0 bases and 11 bases, there was a span of 11 bases. The CDR3 DNA sequence: TGTGCCAGCAGTTTATCGAATGCGGCCCAGCAGTTCTTC. The encoded protein is CASSLSNAAQQFF.

The J gene is TRBJ2-1, the V gene TRBV7-3, with 11 bases fitting TRBD2. The CDR3 runs 16 residues. J lost 3 bases, V lost 6 bases, and 7 bases had no gene match. In germline, CDR1 is SGHTA, CDR2 FQGTGA. CDR3 in DNA: TGTGCCAGCAGTCTATTAGCGGGAGGGTTCTACAATGAGCAGTTCTTC. It codes for CASSLLAGGFYNEQFF.

The V call is TRBV7-8, the J call TRBJ2-3, with 9 bases lining up with TRBD2. J lost 11 bases, V lost 5 bases, and 17 bases had no gene match. The length of the CDR3 is 16 residues. Germline V gene sequence: CDR1 SGHVS, CDR2 FQNEAQ. The CDR3 DNA reads TGTGCCAGCAGCATACCAGGTGCTAGCGGGGCCCCCAAGCAGTATTTT. The encoded protein is CASSIPGASGAPKQYF.

This clone was seen only once. The J gene is TRBJ2-1, the V gene TRBV27, with TRBD2 matching 11 bases. CDR3 length: 15 amino acids. Germline V gene lookup returns CDR1 MNHEY and CDR2 SMNVEV (reference sequence). Trimming took 5 bases from V and 6 from J; bases not matched to a gene: 6. Here the CDR3 reads CASSPAGTSGNEQFF. The CDR3 DNA is TGTGCCAGCAGTCCAGCCGGGACTAGCGGCAATGAGCAGTTCTTC.

V is TRBV5-1 and J is TRBJ2-3; 9 bases match TRBD1. The germline CDR1 and CDR2 sequences are SGHRS and YFSETQ. The CDR3 runs 14 residues. Trimming removed 5 bases from V and 3 bases from J; junction bases left unmatched: 4. The CDR3, as DNA: TGCGCCAGCAGTGCGGGACAGGGAACAGATACGCAGTATTTT. It translates to CASSAGQGTDTQYF.

The chain combines TRBV6-2 or TRBV6-3 with TRBJ1-1, with D unresolved. Trimming pared 5 bases from V and 3 bases from J, leaving 7 bases between. CDR3 length equals 12 residues. Germline loops: CDR1 MNHEY, CDR2 SVGEGT. In DNA form, the CDR3 reads TGTGCCAGCAGTAACCGGGACACTGAAGCTTTCTTT. Translation: CASSNRDTEAFF.

This rearrangement joins TRBV3-1 (or the pseudogene TRBV3-2) to TRBJ1-2; TRBD1 aligns across 7 bases. The germline V gene has CDR1 LGHDT and CDR2 YNNKEL (reference sequence). V dropped 4 bases and J dropped 5; count of bases not matched to a gene: 4. The CDR3 runs 13 residues. CDR3 nucleotides: TGTGCCAGCAGCCCAAAGGGACAGTATGGCTACACCTTC. Protein: CASSPKGQYGYTF.

The chain is built from TRBV28 and TRBJ1-5; 11 bases align to TRBD1. The germline V gene encodes CDR1 MDHEN and CDR2 SYDVKM. This CDR3 comprises 17 residues. The trim removed 7 bases at V and 9 bases at J, leaving 17 bases unmatched. The CDR3 sequence is CASNLPGTGGPHRPQHF. CDR3 DNA: TGTGCCAGCAACCTGCCCGGGACAGGGGGTCCCCATCGGCCCCAGCATTTT. The whole variable domain, filled in from reference TRBV28 and TRBJ1-5, reads DVKVTQSSRYLVKRTGEKVFLECVQDMDHENMFWYRQDPGLGLRLIYFSYDVKMKEKGDIPEGYSVSREKKERFSLILESASTNQTSMYLCASNLPGTGGPHRPQHFGDGTRLSIL.